The clone carrying this T cell receptor beta chain is a singleton in its sample. Time point of the sample: pre-treatment sample, taken before nivolumab and TIL therapy. Sequencing used immunoSEQ v3. Assay: immunoSEQ multiplex PCR; the TCRdb copy retains only in-frame clones and omits some. The sample shows roughly 60,000 clones, less than 85% of them seen only once. Germline values: CDR1 LGHNA, CDR2 YNFKEQ. Unmatched junction bases numbered 6, after V lost 1 base and J lost 3 bases. The CDR3 consists of 17 residues. The data originate from a study of TIL therapy for anti-PD-1-resistant metastatic lung cancer.

The material was blood, obtained at baseline. J is TRBJ2-2 and V is TRBV4-2; 9 bases are shared with TRBD2. The TCR sequence derives from a person between 25 and 79 years old with non-small cell lung cancer. CDR3 protein: CASSQAGASGDTGELFF. Written as DNA, the CDR3 is TGTGCCAGCAGCCAAGCGGGGGCTAGCGGGGACACCGGGGAGCTGTTTTTT.